Listed below are T cell receptor beta chains from one sample, sequenced in a study of blood T cell repertoires in COVID-19. Only in-frame clones appear in the TCRdb table, and some are missing; sequencing was by immunoSEQ multiplex PCR. This sample yields 350,000 to 550,000 clones, of which about 85% are seen a single time; roughly 1.8% belongs to the top ten. Sequencing input: PBMCs or T cells enriched from blood (not recorded which). The receptor source for this set is a woman younger than 30 with acute COVID-19. The CDR3 runs from the conserved cysteine through the conserved F or W. A D gene is named only where the DNA matches it firmly. The size of a clone is reported for some rows only, either as once, few or many, or as a class for expanded clones.

NA,TRBV6-4,TRBD1,TRBJ2-1,CASSPTGAKYNEQFF,TGTGCCAGCAGCCCGACAGGGGCGAAATACAATGAGCAGTTCTTC
NA,TRBV7-9,NA,TRBJ2-1,CASSFTTSGGEQFF,TGTGCCAGCAGCTTTACAACTAGTGGCGGTGAGCAGTTCTTC
NA,TRBV7-9,TRBD2,TRBJ2-1,CASSPGGTSGSISYNEQFF,TGTGCCAGCAGCCCGGGCGGGACTAGCGGGAGTATTTCCTACAATGAGCAGTTCTTC
NA,TRBV7-2,TRBD2,TRBJ2-2,CASSLDPAGGPRTGELFF,TGTGCCAGCAGCTTAGATCCAGCGGGAGGGCCACGCACCGGGGAGCTGTTTTTT
NA,TRBV7-2,NA,TRBJ1-2,CASSQTRTAGGDYGYTF,TGTGCCAGCAGCCAGACAAGGACAGCCGGAGGTGACTATGGCTACACCTTC
NA,TRBV28,TRBD1,TRBJ2-1,CASSLWGQGAYNEQFF,TGTGCCAGCAGTTTATGGGGACAGGGGGCCTACAATGAGCAGTTCTTC
NA,TRBV7-9,TRBD1,TRBJ1-6,CASSLVSTGGLDSPLHF,TGTGCCAGCAGCTTAGTTTCCACAGGGGGTCTTGATTCACCCCTCCACTTT
few,TRBV28,NA,TRBJ1-3,CASSSPATGNTIYF,TGTGCCAGCAGTAGCCCTGCCACTGGAAACACCATATATTTT
NA,TRBV9,NA,TRBJ2-7,CASSVGAGGSSYEQYF,TGTGCCAGCAGCGTAGGAGCTGGGGGCAGCTCCTACGAGCAGTACTTC
NA,TRBV30,NA,TRBJ2-7,CAWSVQGTHHEQYF,TGTGCCTGGAGTGTGCAGGGGACCCATCACGAGCAGTACTTC
NA,TRBV5-1,NA,TRBJ2-3,CASSLLDSSTDTQYF,TGCGCCAGCAGCTTGTTGGACAGTAGCACAGATACGCAGTATTTT
NA,TRBV7-2,TRBD2,TRBJ2-7,CASSPTSGSLYEQYF,TGTGCCAGCAGCCCAACTAGCGGGAGTCTCTACGAGCAGTACTTC
NA,TRBV20-1,TRBD1,TRBJ2-7,CSASRTGGRNEQYF,TGCAGTGCTAGTCGAACAGGGGGCCGAAACGAGCAGTACTTC
once,TRBV11-2,TRBD2,TRBJ2-7,CASSLGPSGPSYEQYF,TGTGCCAGCAGCTTAGGCCCTAGCGGCCCTTCCTACGAGCAGTACTTC
NA,TRBV30,TRBD2,TRBJ2-7,CAWAYHPASGFYEQYF,TGTGCCTGGGCCTATCACCCGGCTAGCGGGTTCTACGAGCAGTACTTC
NA,TRBV15,NA,TRBJ2-1,CATEGVGDNEQFF,TGTGCCACCGAGGGGGTCGGGGACAATGAGCAGTTCTTC
NA,TRBV7-2,NA,TRBJ2-3,CASSLDGLPVTQYF,TGTGCCAGCAGCTTAGATGGCCTTCCAGTTACGCAGTATTTT
NA,TRBV25-1,TRBD2,TRBJ2-1,CASSLLAGDNEQFF,TGTGCCAGCAGTTTACTAGCGGGGGACAATGAGCAGTTCTTC
few,TRBV11-2,NA,TRBJ2-1,CASSHSSGSSYNEQFF,TGTGCCAGCAGCCACAGTAGCGGCAGCTCCTACAATGAGCAGTTCTTC
NA,TRBV28,NA,TRBJ1-6,CASSLRENSPLHF,TGTGCCAGCAGTTTAAGGGAGAATTCACCCCTCCACTTT